This T cell receptor beta chain was obtained from a study of identical twins. Germline values: CDR1 SGHVS, CDR2 FQNEAQ. The CDR3 sequence is 19 residues long. V lost 6 bases, J lost 2 bases, and 27 bases lay in between. This clonotype was recorded a few times. TCRdb re-derived calls from the 5' RACE reads in MiXCR, one entry per CDR3 protein. The sample comprises hundreds of thousands of distinct CDR3 sequences, around a sixth of which are singletons, and approximately 14% rests with the top ten. These data also formed part of another study, on T cells expressing NK-cell markers.

The receptor's source is a woman aged 18 to 35 in good health. What was sequenced was PBMCs. The chain uses TRBV7-8 and TRBJ2-3; perhaps TRBD1 as D (7 bases). The CDR3 coding sequence is TGTGCCAGCAGTTCAAAGCGGGTGGGACAGACTAAAAACACAGATACGCAGTATTTT. Its translation: CASSSKRVGQTKNTDTQYF.